Listed below are T cell receptor beta chains from one sample, sequenced in a study of identical twins. TCRdb re-called the 5' RACE reads with MiXCR, one entry per CDR3 protein. In the table there are under 250,000 distinct CDR3 sequences, 6.5% to 9% of which are singletons. In addition, the sample was reused for a study of yellow fever vaccine responses in identical twins.

Sequencing was carried out using CD8+ T cells sorted from blood. The receptors come from a woman younger than 35 in good health. Each CDR3 is given with its conserved first and last residue. The D gene is left open where the match is weak. Some rows have no size entry. The others give once, few or many, or a class for an expanded clone.

j_call | clone_size | v_call | d_call | cdr3_nt | cdr3_aa
TRBJ1-1 | many | TRBV12-3/TRBV12-4 | NA | TGTGCCAGCAGTTCAAGAGACAGCCCGAGCACTGAAGCTTTCTTT | CASSSRDSPSTEAFF
TRBJ1-4 | many | TRBV15 | NA | TGTGCCACCAGCAGAGATGTTTCGGGCTCTCATGAAAAACTGTTTTTT | CATSRDVSGSHEKLFF
TRBJ2-1 | NA | TRBV4-1 | NA | TGCGCCAGCAGCCAAGACCCGGGGGTATATGAGCAGTTCTTC | CASSQDPGVYEQFF
TRBJ2-5 | many | TRBV25-1 | NA | TGTGCCAGCAGGGAGGGCAGCCAAGAGACCCAGTACTTC | CASREGSQETQYF
TRBJ2-3 | many | TRBV7-9 | NA | TGTGCCAGCAGCTTAGACGGAAGCTCTAGCACAGATACGCAGTATTTT | CASSLDGSSSTDTQYF
TRBJ2-3 | NA | TRBV4-1 | TRBD2 | TGCGCCAGCAGCCAAGCCAGCGGGACCCTGGGAGATACGCAGTATTTT | CASSQASGTLGDTQYF
TRBJ2-4 | few | TRBV6-5 | NA | TGTGCCAGCAGTTTGTCAGCAGTAGCCAAAAACATTCAGTACTTC | CASSLSAVAKNIQYF
TRBJ2-7 | many | TRBV2 | TRBD2 | TGTGCCAGCAGTGCCGGGACTAGCGGCCTTAGGGAGCAGTACTTC | CASSAGTSGLREQYF
TRBJ1-2 | many | TRBV4-2 | NA | TGTGCCAGCAGCCAGAATACAGGGAACTATGGCTACACCTTC | CASSQNTGNYGYTF
TRBJ2-5 | NA | TRBV28 | TRBD1 | TGTGCCAGCAGCATACCAGGGGGCGCTTTGGCCAACCAAGAGACCCAGTACTTC | CASSIPGGALANQETQYF
TRBJ1-5 | many | TRBV4-1 | NA | TGCGCCAGCAGCCAAAGATTCGATCCCGGCACGGGCAATCAGCCCCAGCATTTT | CASSQRFDPGTGNQPQHF
TRBJ2-1 | many | TRBV7-6 | NA | TGTGCCAGCAGCTTAGTGGGGAGGAGGGAGAATGAGCAGTTCTTC | CASSLVGRRENEQFF
TRBJ2-5 | few | TRBV28 | NA | TGTGCCACAGAGGAGGGACGGGGACTCCAAGAGACCCAGTACTTC | CATEEGRGLQETQYF
TRBJ2-3 | many | TRBV10-1 | NA | TGCGCCAGCACGGATGGGAGGTCAGATACGCAGTATTTT | CASTDGRSDTQYF
TRBJ1-5 | many | TRBV28 | TRBD1 | TGTGCCAGCAGTTTGACAGGGGATAGCAATCAGCCCCAGCATTTT | CASSLTGDSNQPQHF
TRBJ2-3 | few | TRBV13 | NA | TGTGCCAGCAGTTCTGAGGGCCTCCGTGGAGATACGCAGTATTTT | CASSSEGLRGDTQYF
TRBJ2-2 | few | TRBV7-7 | TRBD2 | TGTGCCAGCAGCTTAGCAGCGGGGAAGAACACCGGGGAGCTGTTTTTT | CASSLAAGKNTGELFF
TRBJ2-5 | NA | TRBV4-2 | TRBD1 | TGTGCCAGCAGCCAACAAGACAGGGTAGAAGAGACCCAGTACTTC | CASSQQDRVEETQYF
TRBJ2-4 | NA | TRBV5-4 | NA | TGTGCCAGCAGCTTGGGGCAGGGTAAAAACATTCAGTACTTC | CASSLGQGKNIQYF
TRBJ2-3 | many | TRBV3-1 | NA | TGTGCCAGCAGCCAAACACCTACCTCCACAGATACGCAGTATTTT | CASSQTPTSTDTQYF
TRBJ2-4 | NA | TRBV3-1 | TRBD2 | TGTGCCACCAGCAAGTCAAGACTAGCACAAATCAAAAACATTCAGTACTTC | CATSKSRLAQIKNIQYF
TRBJ2-3 | many | TRBV25-1 | NA | TGTGCCAGCAGTGAATGGGAGAGAGGACAGCCGGCAGATACGCAGTATTTT | CASSEWERGQPADTQYF
TRBJ2-5 | many | TRBV20-1 | NA | TGCAGTGCTAGAGCAGAGGGGTCAATAGAGACCCAGTACTTC | CSARAEGSIETQYF
TRBJ2-5 | many | TRBV6-4 | TRBD2 | TGTGCCAGCAGTCACCCCCGACTAGCGGCCCAAGGGGAGACCCAGTACTTC | CASSHPRLAAQGETQYF
TRBJ2-5 | NA | TRBV7-2 | TRBD2 | TGTGCCAGCAGCTTAGCGTTAAGCGGGGGTGAGAAGACCCAGTACTTC | CASSLALSGGEKTQYF
TRBJ1-1 | few | TRBV29-1 | NA | TGCAGCGCTGGGGGCCATTCGAACACTGAAGCTTTCTTT | CSAGGHSNTEAFF
TRBJ2-5 | few | TRBV9 | NA | TGTGCCAGCAGCGTAGAAGGGGGGGCCCAAGAGACCCAGTACTTC | CASSVEGGAQETQYF
TRBJ2-7 | many | TRBV5-1 | TRBD2 | TGCGCCAGCAGCTTAGGGGTAGCGGGAGATCGCTCCTACGAGCAGTACTTC | CASSLGVAGDRSYEQYF
TRBJ1-3 | many | TRBV20-1 | NA | TGCAGTGCTGCTGATGTGAGCTCTGGAAACACCATATATTTT | CSAADVSSGNTIYF
TRBJ2-4 | many | TRBV29-1 | TRBD2 | TGCAGCGTTGAAGATCGGGGGGGAAGAGACCTAGCCAAAAACATTCAGTACTTC | CSVEDRGGRDLAKNIQYF
TRBJ1-1 | once | TRBV27 | TRBD1 | TGTGCCAGCAGTCCCGGACAGGTAGGCACTGAAGCTTTCTTT | CASSPGQVGTEAFF
TRBJ2-3 | NA | TRBV29-1 | TRBD2 | TGCAGCGTTCCCCTAAATGTAGCGGGGGGGGCTCTAACTAGCACAGATACGCAGTATTTT | CSVPLNVAGGALTSTDTQYF
TRBJ2-1 | many | TRBV12-3/TRBV12-4 | TRBD2 | TGTGCCAGCAGGGGTTTCCTAGCGGGAGATCGGGATGAGCAGTTCTTC | CASRGFLAGDRDEQFF
TRBJ2-7 | many | TRBV4-1 | NA | TGCGCCAGCAGCCAAGCACTGGGTGTCTACGAGCAGTACTTC | CASSQALGVYEQYF
TRBJ1-5 | NA | TRBV12-3/TRBV12-4 | NA | TGTGCCAGCACTCAGGGTGTTGGGCATATCGATCAGCCCCAGCATTTT | CASTQGVGHIDQPQHF
TRBJ2-1 | NA | TRBV4-1 | NA | TGCGCCAGCAGCCCGACCAGGGTGGGGGTTTACAATGAGCAGTTCTTC | CASSPTRVGVYNEQFF
TRBJ1-1 | many | TRBV7-9 | NA | TGTGCCAGCAGCTCCGGGTACACTGAAGCTTTCTTT | CASSSGYTEAFF
TRBJ1-2 | NA | TRBV7-6 | NA | TGTGCCAGCAGCTTAGACAAGTTTGGAGGCGATGGCTACACCTTC | CASSLDKFGGDGYTF
TRBJ2-1 | many | TRBV7-8 | TRBD2 | TGTGCCAGCAGCTTCCCCCCTAGCGGGAGGTCGGACAATGAGCAGTTCTTC | CASSFPPSGRSDNEQFF
TRBJ1-2 | few | TRBV20-1 | TRBD1 | TGCAGTGCTAGTTGGGACAGTCGAACCTATGGCTACACCTTC | CSASWDSRTYGYTF
TRBJ2-5 | few | TRBV27 | NA | TGTGCCAGCAGTGGGAGAAACCAAGAGACCCAGTACTTC | CASSGRNQETQYF
TRBJ1-5 | few | TRBV7-9 | NA | TGTGCCAGCAGCTTGGGGGCTTTCGATCAGCCCCAGCATTTT | CASSLGAFDQPQHF
TRBJ2-1 | many | TRBV20-1 | TRBD2 | TGCAGTGCTAGAGATGGGCTAGGGACGGCGGGGACTAGAAGCGTCAATGAGCAGTTCTTC | CSARDGLGTAGTRSVNEQFF
TRBJ1-4 | many | TRBV4-1 | NA | TGCGCCAGCAGCCAAGTGGATGGGACTGGGAATGAAAAACTGTTTTTT | CASSQVDGTGNEKLFF
TRBJ1-1 | few | TRBV4-1 | TRBD1 | TGCGCCAGCAGCCAGGACAGGAGGAACACTGAAGCTTTCTTT | CASSQDRRNTEAFF
TRBJ1-1 | many | TRBV5-4 | TRBD1 | TGTGCCAGCAGCTTAACCGGGACAGGGGACACTGAAGCTTTCTTT | CASSLTGTGDTEAFF
TRBJ2-5 | NA | TRBV12-3/TRBV12-4 | NA | TGTGCCAGCAGTTTTCGACCGGGCCAAGAGACCCAGTACTTC | CASSFRPGQETQYF
TRBJ2-1 | few | TRBV6-5 | TRBD2 | TGTGCCAGCAGTTGGGGACTAGCGGGGGATGAGCAGTTCTTC | CASSWGLAGDEQFF
TRBJ1-5 | NA | TRBV29-1 | TRBD1 | TGCAGCGTTGGGCCAGGGGGCGTCAATCAGCCCCAGCATTTT | CSVGPGGVNQPQHF
TRBJ2-5 | NA | TRBV11-3 | NA | TGTGCCAGCAGCAACCGACTAGAAGAGACCCAGTACTTC | CASSNRLEETQYF
TRBJ2-2 | NA | TRBV7-3 | TRBD1 | TGTGCCAGCAGCCGCCCGGGACAGGGTCTAACCGGGGAGCTGTTTTTT | CASSRPGQGLTGELFF
TRBJ2-1 | NA | TRBV20-1 | NA | TGCAGTGCCCAAAGGACCGGGATTAGCAATGAGCAGTTCTTC | CSAQRTGISNEQFF
TRBJ1-1 | NA | TRBV3-1 | TRBD1 | TGTGCCAGCAGCCTAGGGGACAGGGTGGAAGCTTTCTTT | CASSLGDRVEAFF
TRBJ1-6 | few | TRBV9 | NA | TGTGCCAGCAGCCCCCGGGCGGGTTATAATTCACCCCTCCACTTT | CASSPRAGYNSPLHF